These 27 T cell receptor beta chains were sequenced from one sample in a study of shared clonotypes between healthy human individuals. Positively selected for CCR7, the CD45RO-negative cells used as naive CD8 cells excluded terminally differentiated effector memory CD45RA+ cells. Assay used: immunoSEQ multiplex PCR; TCRdb lists only in-frame clones, some missing. The table lists around 2,000,000 clones, just under 95% of them singletons, with about 1.1% in the top ten. Sequenced: naive CD8+ T cells sorted from blood. The source is a man aged 18 to 30 in good health.

This chain connects TRBV15 to TRBJ2-7; no clear D. There are 15 residues in the CDR3. Looked up from germline, CDR1 is LNHNV and CDR2 is YYDKDF (reference sequence). The V end was cut by 1 base, the J end by 3 bases, with 13 bases between. The CDR3: CATSRASGLGYEQYF. The CDR3 nucleotides read TGTGCCACCAGCAGAGCCAGTGGATTAGGCTACGAGCAGTACTTC.

This chain connects TRBV7-9 to TRBJ2-3; D gene unclear. CDR1 and CDR2 (germline): SEHNR, FQNEAQ (reference sequence). Trimming took 2 bases from V and 4 from J, leaving 13 bases between them. The CDR3 runs 15 residues. The DNA for the CDR3 is TGTGCCAGCAGCTTATTGGCTTCTCCCCCAGATACGCAGTATTTT. It translates to CASSLLASPPDTQYF.

The genes are TRBV13 and TRBJ1-4; D is unresolved. Germline values: CDR1 PRHDT, CDR2 FYEKMQ (reference sequence). CDR3 size: 13 residues. Trimming took 3 bases from V and 12 from J, leaving 14 bases between them. The CDR3 protein is CASSFSTLQELFF. DNA of the CDR3: TGTGCCAGCAGCTTTTCGACTCTCCAGGAACTGTTTTTT. Based on the CDR3 plus reference TRBV13 and TRBJ1-4, the full variable domain is AAGVIQSPRHLIKEKRETATLKCYPIPRHDTVYWYQQGPGQDPQFLISFYEKMQSDKGSIPDRFSAQQFSDYHSELNMSSLELGDSALYFCASSFSTLQELFFGSGTQLSVL.

The V gene is TRBV4-3, the J gene TRBJ2-3; 12 nucleotides align to TRBD2. The CDR3 is made up of 17 amino acids. Trimming cost V 0 bases and J 5 bases; bases outside gene matches: 6. Germline assignment: CDR1 LGHNA and CDR2 YSLEER. The CDR3 nucleotides read TGCGCCAGCAGCCAAGATAGGCGACTAGCGGGAGAAGATACGCAGTATTTT. This translates into CASSQDRRLAGEDTQYF.

In DNA form, the CDR3 reads TGTGCCAGCAGCCCCACAGGAGACGGCCACACAGATACGCAGTATTTT. Translation: CASSPTGDGHTDTQYF. This chain connects TRBV5-6 to TRBJ2-3, with D tentatively TRBD1 (5 bases). The CDR3 sequence is 16 residues long. V shed 4 bases and J shed 2 bases, with 17 bases lying between them. Germline V gives CDR1 SGHDT, CDR2 YYEEEE.

This chain links TRBV7-2 with TRBJ1-3, with D maybe TRBD1 (6 bases). Per the germline V gene, CDR1 is SGHTA and CDR2 is FQGNSA. This CDR3 spans 15 amino acids. V was trimmed by 7 bases and J by 2 bases, leaving 15 bases between them. The CDR3 sequence: CASTPQGTAGNTIYF. CDR3 coding DNA: TGTGCCAGCACCCCGCAGGGGACTGCTGGAAACACCATATATTTT.

This chain uses TRBV5-4 with TRBJ2-2; 10 nucleotides line up with TRBD1. The junction had 9 bases not matched to a gene; V was cut back by 4 bases and J by 6 bases. The germline CDR1 and CDR2 sequences are SGHNT and YYREEE (reference sequence). This CDR3 is 16 amino acids long. In nucleotides, the CDR3 is TGTGCCAGCAGCCCCCGTTGGGACAGGGGCGCCGGGGAGCTGTTTTTT. Translating gives CASSPRWDRGAGELFF.

The rearrangement uses TRBV27 and TRBJ2-5; 14 bases agree with TRBD2. The CDR3 length is 16 residues. With V trimmed by 5 bases and J by 2 bases, 4 bases remained unmatched. Germline V CDR1 and CDR2: MNHEY, SMNVEV (reference sequence). CDR3 amino acids: CASSVGTSGRQETQYF. The CDR3 DNA reads TGTGCCAGCAGTGTTGGGACTAGCGGGAGACAAGAGACCCAGTACTTC.

The CDR3 loop is CASSSSGRVHNEQFF. The CDR3 coding sequence is TGTGCCAGCAGTTCTTCCGGCAGGGTCCACAATGAGCAGTTCTTC. V usage is TRBV6-6 and J usage is TRBJ2-1, with TRBD1 as a possible D gene (5 bases). This CDR3 has 15 residues. CDR1 MNHNY and CDR2 SVGAGI come from the germline V gene (reference sequence). Trimming stripped 4 bases from V and 5 bases from J, with 15 bases between.

This clone appeared once. The chain has TRBV2 and TRBJ2-1; 16 positions match TRBD2. The CDR3 runs to 18 residues. Looked up from germline, CDR1 is SNHLY and CDR2 is FYNNEI. Germline trimming cut 4 bases from V and 10 bases from J; bases unmatched to any gene: 13. The CDR3 DNA is TGTGCCAGCAGTGCAATAGTAGGGACTAGCGGGGGGGCCGAGGAGCAGTTCTTC. This gives the protein CASSAIVGTSGGAEEQFF. The full variable domain, in which reference TRBV2 and TRBJ2-1 provide the parts outside the CDR3, is EPEVTQTPSHQVTQMGQEVILRCVPISNHLYFYWYRQILGQKVEFLVSFYNNEISEKSEIFDDQFSVERPDGSNFTLKIRSTKLEDSAMYFCASSAIVGTSGGAEEQFFGPGTRLTVL.

With respect to this clone: Other DNA sequences of this sample code for an identical CDR3. This chain uses TRBV4-1 with TRBJ2-7; 9 bases match TRBD1. The CDR3 totals 16 residues. Unmatched junction bases numbered 3, after V lost 0 bases and J lost 0 bases. The germline V gene encodes CDR1 MGHRA and CDR2 YSYEKL. The CDR3 region is CASSQEGTGSSYEQYF. In DNA, the CDR3 is TGCGCCAGCAGCCAAGAGGGGACAGGGAGCTCCTACGAGCAGTACTTC.

The chain combines TRBV5-4 with TRBJ1-1; D gene unclear. The CDR3 totals 14 residues. V gave up 4 bases and J gave up 6 bases, with 16 bases separating them. The V gene's germline CDR1 is SGHNT and CDR2 YYREEE (reference sequence). The CDR3 loop is CASSTKDGKAEAFF. Here the CDR3 DNA reads TGTGCCAGCAGCACGAAAGACGGGAAGGCTGAAGCTTTCTTT.

The chain employs TRBV4-1 and TRBJ1-3; D possibly corresponds to TRBD1 (5 bases). The length of the CDR3 is 16 residues. The germline V and J ends were trimmed by 0 bases and 2 bases, with 11 bases remaining between them. Germline-derived CDR1 and CDR2 are MGHRA and YSYEKL. CDR3 nucleotides: TGCGCCAGCAGCCAAGATCGGTGGGGGACTGGAAACACCATATATTTT. It translates to CASSQDRWGTGNTIYF.

The genes are TRBV19 and TRBJ1-1, with D perhaps TRBD1 (6 bases). CDR3 size: 14 residues. Germline V gives CDR1 LNHDA, CDR2 SQIVND (reference sequence). V was shortened by 7 bases and J by 2 bases, with 14 bases between the two germline ends. Written as DNA, the CDR3 is TGTGCCAGTACTGCAGGGGACGGTAACACTGAAGCTTTCTTT. This gives the protein CASTAGDGNTEAFF.

This chain connects TRBV5-4 to TRBJ2-7; 14 bases fit TRBD2. From germline, CDR1 is SGHNT and CDR2 YYREEE (reference sequence). V lost 4 bases, J lost 3 bases, and 9 bases stayed unmatched. The CDR3 spans 17 residues. This CDR3 is CASSVGLAGAAHYEQYF. The CDR3 nucleotides are TGTGCCAGCAGCGTGGGACTAGCGGGAGCGGCCCACTACGAGCAGTACTTC.

The J gene is TRBJ2-1, the V gene TRBV27; 7 bases fit TRBD1. V trimming: 2 bases; J trimming: 4 bases; junction bases outside the gene matches: 5. Germline V gene data show CDR1 as MNHEY and CDR2 as SMNVEV (reference sequence). CDR3 length: 15 residues. The CDR3 DNA follows: TGTGCCAGCAGTTTAGACCCGGGACAGTACAATGAGCAGTTCTTC. As protein: CASSLDPGQYNEQFF.

The CDR3 loop reads CASEDQGNTIYF. The CDR3 bases are TGTGCCAGCGAGGATCAAGGAAACACCATATATTTT. This chain uses TRBV7-9 with TRBJ1-3; D is unclear. Germline loops: CDR1 SEHNR, CDR2 FQNEAQ (reference sequence). There are 12 residues in the CDR3. With 8 bases removed from V and 4 bases from J, the gap between germline ends came to 9 bases. The full variable domain, in which reference TRBV7-9 and TRBJ1-3 provide the parts outside the CDR3, is DTGVSQNPRHKITKRGQNVTFRCDPISEHNRLYWYRQTLGQGPEFLTYFQNEAQLEKSRLLSDRFSAERPKGSFSTLEIQRTEQGDSAMYLCASEDQGNTIYFGEGSWLTVV.

This chain joins TRBV29-1 and TRBJ1-1; D remains ambiguous. V dropped 8 bases and J dropped 4 bases, with 23 bases sitting between them. Germline-derived CDR1 and CDR2 are SQVTM and ANQGSEA. The CDR3 runs to 15 residues. CDR3 region: CSYRQWILSGTEAFF. The CDR3 DNA reads TGCAGCTATCGGCAGTGGATCTTAAGCGGCACTGAAGCTTTCTTT.

In DNA form, the CDR3 reads TGTGCCAGCAGCCAGGGCCGGGGACAGGGGCCGAACAATGAGCAGTTCTTC. Encoded protein: CASSQGRGQGPNNEQFF. This sequence joins TRBV14 and TRBJ2-1; 10 bases agree with TRBD1. Trimming removed 3 bases from V and 5 bases from J; junction bases left unmatched: 10. The CDR3 totals 17 residues. Germline lookup yields CDR1 SGHDN and CDR2 FVKESK.

This chain links TRBV28 with TRBJ1-2; unclear D gene. This CDR3 contains 11 residues. With 11 bases removed from V and 0 bases from J, the gap between germline ends came to 7 bases. Germline assignment: CDR1 MDHEN and CDR2 SYDVKM. CDR3 residues: CAGSTNYGYTF. The CDR3, as DNA: TGTGCCGGGAGTACTAACTATGGCTACACCTTC.

The chain joins TRBV5-4 to TRBJ2-2; TRBD2 agrees at 9 bases. This CDR3 has 16 residues. The V and J ends lost 3 bases and 7 bases, in that order; junction bases with no gene match: 10. Germline CDR1 and CDR2: SGHNT and YYREEE (reference sequence). The CDR3, as DNA: TGTGCCAGCAGCTCTTCCGTGGTAGCGGGGGTCGGGGAGCTGTTTTTT. Its protein product is CASSSSVVAGVGELFF. The variable domain in full, completed from reference TRBV5-4 and TRBJ2-2, reads ETGVTQSPTHLIKTRGQQVTLRCSSQSGHNTVSWYQQALGQGPQFIFQYYREEENGRGNFPPRFSGLQFPNYSSELNVNALELDDSALYLCASSSSVVAGVGELFFGEGSRLTVL.

This clone has only a few counts. This sequence joins TRBV4-1 and TRBJ2-3, with D maybe TRBD2 (6 bases). CDR3 length: 15 residues. V dropped 1 base and J dropped 4 bases, with 12 bases sitting between them. Germline loops: CDR1 MGHRA, CDR2 YSYEKL. CDR3 DNA: TGCGCCAGCAGCCAAGGACTAGTGTCCTCAGATACGCAGTATTTT. Translation: CASSQGLVSSDTQYF.

The chain has TRBV10-1 and TRBJ1-1; D possibly corresponds to TRBD1 (6 bases). The CDR3 covers 13 residues. The V gene's germline CDR1 is WNHNN and CDR2 SYGVQD (reference sequence). V lost 6 bases and J lost 3, with 11 bases in between. The CDR3 nucleotides read TGCGCCAGCAGGAAGACAGGAGACACTGAAGCTTTCTTT. This sequence encodes CASRKTGDTEAFF.

The chain recombines TRBV6-6 with TRBJ2-7; D is possibly TRBD1 (6 bases). Trimming removed 8 bases at V and 0 bases at J, with 14 bases between. Germline CDR1 is MNHNY and CDR2 is SVGAGI (reference sequence). The CDR3 is 14 residues long. The CDR3 loop is CASAPRGNSYEQYF. CDR3 sequence (DNA): TGTGCCAGCGCACCCAGGGGCAACTCCTACGAGCAGTACTTC.

The V gene is TRBV18, the J gene TRBJ1-1, with 7 nucleotides matching TRBD1. The germline V gene has CDR1 KGHSH and CDR2 LQKENI. J was trimmed by 8 bases and V by 4 bases; bases with no gene match: 7. CDR3 length: 13 residues. DNA for the CDR3: TGTGCCAGCTCACAACGTACAGGGGTGGAAGCTTTCTTT. Its translation is CASSQRTGVEAFF.

The chain links TRBV6-5 to TRBJ1-6; D gene unclear. The germline gives CDR1 MNHEY, CDR2 SVGAGI. CDR3 length equals 15 residues. Between the trimmed V and J ends, which lost 0 bases and 6 bases, there was a span of 9 bases. The DNA for the CDR3 is TGTGCCAGCAGTTACTCGATGGGATTTAATTCACCCCTCCACTTT. It translates to CASSYSMGFNSPLHF.

This chain joins TRBV27 and TRBJ1-1; D gene uncertain. The CDR3 sequence is 15 residues long. V was pared by 2 bases and J by 7 bases, with 17 bases between. Looked up from germline, CDR1 is MNHEY and CDR2 is SMNVEV (reference sequence). CDR3 bases: TGTGCCAGCAGTTTACTGGGTCCCCGAGGATTTGAAGCTTTCTTT. This translates into CASSLLGPRGFEAFF.